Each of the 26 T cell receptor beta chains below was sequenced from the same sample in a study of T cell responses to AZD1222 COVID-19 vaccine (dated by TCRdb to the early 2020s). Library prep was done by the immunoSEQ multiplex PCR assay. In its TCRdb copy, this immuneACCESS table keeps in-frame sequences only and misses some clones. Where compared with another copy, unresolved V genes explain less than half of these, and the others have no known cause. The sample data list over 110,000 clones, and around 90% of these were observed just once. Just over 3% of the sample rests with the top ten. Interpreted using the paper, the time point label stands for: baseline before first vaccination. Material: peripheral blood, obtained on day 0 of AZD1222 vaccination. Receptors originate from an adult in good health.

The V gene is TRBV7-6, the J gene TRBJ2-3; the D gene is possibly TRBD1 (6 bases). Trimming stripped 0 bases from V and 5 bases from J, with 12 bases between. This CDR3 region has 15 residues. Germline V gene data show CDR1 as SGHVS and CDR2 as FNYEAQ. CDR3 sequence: CASSLALKQGDTQYF. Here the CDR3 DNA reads TGTGCCAGCAGCTTAGCCCTCAAACAGGGAGATACGCAGTATTTT. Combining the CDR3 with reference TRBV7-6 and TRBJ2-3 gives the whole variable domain GAGVSQSPRYKVTKRGQDVALRCDPISGHVSLYWYRQALGQGPEFLTYFNYEAQQDKSGLPNDRFSAERPEGSISTLTIQRTEQRDSAMYRCASSLALKQGDTQYFGPGTRLTVL.

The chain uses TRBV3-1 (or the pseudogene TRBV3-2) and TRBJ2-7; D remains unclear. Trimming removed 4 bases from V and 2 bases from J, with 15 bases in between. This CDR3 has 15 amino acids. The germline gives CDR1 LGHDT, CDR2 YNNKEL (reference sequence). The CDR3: CASSPRSPSTYEQYF. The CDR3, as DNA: TGTGCCAGCAGCCCTCGCTCACCGTCTACCTACGAGCAGTACTTC.

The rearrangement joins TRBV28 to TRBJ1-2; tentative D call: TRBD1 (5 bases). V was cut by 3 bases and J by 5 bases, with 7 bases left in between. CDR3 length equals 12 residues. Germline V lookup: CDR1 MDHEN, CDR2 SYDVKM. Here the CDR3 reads CASSFAGYGYTF. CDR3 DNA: TGTGCCAGCAGTTTCGCAGGGTATGGCTACACCTTC.

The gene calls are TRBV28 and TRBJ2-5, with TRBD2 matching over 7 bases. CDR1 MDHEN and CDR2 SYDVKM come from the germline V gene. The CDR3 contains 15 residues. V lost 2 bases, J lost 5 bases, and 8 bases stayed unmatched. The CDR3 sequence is CASSLSLAAGETQYF. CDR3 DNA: TGTGCCAGCAGTTTAAGCCTAGCGGCTGGGGAGACCCAGTACTTC.

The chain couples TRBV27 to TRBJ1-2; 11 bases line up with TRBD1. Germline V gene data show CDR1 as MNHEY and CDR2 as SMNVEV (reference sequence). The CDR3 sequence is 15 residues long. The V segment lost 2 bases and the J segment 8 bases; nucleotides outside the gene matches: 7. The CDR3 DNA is TGTGCCAGCAGTTTAACAGGACAGGGGGCGGCGGGCTACACCTTC. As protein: CASSLTGQGAAGYTF.

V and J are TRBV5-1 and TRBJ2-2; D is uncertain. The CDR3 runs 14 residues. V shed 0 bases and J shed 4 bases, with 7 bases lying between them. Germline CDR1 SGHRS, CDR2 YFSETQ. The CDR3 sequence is CASSLGPGTGELFF. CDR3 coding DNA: TGCGCCAGCAGCTTGGGACCGGGCACCGGGGAGCTGTTTTTT.

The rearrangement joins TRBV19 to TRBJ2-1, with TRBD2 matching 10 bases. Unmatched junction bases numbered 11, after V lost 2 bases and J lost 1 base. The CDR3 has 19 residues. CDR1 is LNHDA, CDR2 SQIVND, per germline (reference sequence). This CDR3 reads CASSISPSGSGGSYNEQFF. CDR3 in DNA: TGTGCCAGTAGTATAAGTCCTAGCGGGAGCGGTGGGTCCTACAATGAGCAGTTCTTC.

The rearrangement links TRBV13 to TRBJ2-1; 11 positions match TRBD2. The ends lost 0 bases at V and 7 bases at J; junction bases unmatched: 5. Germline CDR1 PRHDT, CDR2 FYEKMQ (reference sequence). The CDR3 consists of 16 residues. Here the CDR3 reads CASSLGWPSGRNEQFF. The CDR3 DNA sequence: TGTGCCAGCAGCTTAGGCTGGCCTAGCGGGAGGAATGAGCAGTTCTTC.

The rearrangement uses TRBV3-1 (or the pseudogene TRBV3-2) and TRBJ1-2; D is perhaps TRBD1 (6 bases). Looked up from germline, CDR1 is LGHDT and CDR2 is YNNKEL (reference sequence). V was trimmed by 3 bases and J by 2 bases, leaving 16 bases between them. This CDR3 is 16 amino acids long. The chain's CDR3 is CASSQGVQGWNYGYTF. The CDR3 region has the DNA TGTGCCAGCAGCCAGGGGGTTCAGGGGTGGAACTATGGCTACACCTTC.

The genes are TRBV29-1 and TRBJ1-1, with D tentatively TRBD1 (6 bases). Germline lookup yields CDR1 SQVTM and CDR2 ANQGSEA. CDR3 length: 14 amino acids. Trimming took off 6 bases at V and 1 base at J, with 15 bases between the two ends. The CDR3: CSVEWGHRNTEAFF. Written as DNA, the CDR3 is TGCAGCGTGGAATGGGGGCACAGGAACACTGAAGCTTTCTTT.

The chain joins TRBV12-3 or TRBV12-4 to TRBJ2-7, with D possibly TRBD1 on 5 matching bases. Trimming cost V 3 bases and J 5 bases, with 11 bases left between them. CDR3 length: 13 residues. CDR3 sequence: CASSFPGSNEQYF. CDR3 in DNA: TGTGCCAGCAGTTTCCCAGGGTCTAACGAGCAGTACTTC.

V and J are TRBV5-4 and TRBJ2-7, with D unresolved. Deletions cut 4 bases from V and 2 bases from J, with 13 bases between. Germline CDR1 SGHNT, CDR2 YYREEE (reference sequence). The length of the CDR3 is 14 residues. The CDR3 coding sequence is TGTGCCAGCAGCCGCCGTGACGGAGCCTACGAGCAGTACTTC. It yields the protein CASSRRDGAYEQYF.

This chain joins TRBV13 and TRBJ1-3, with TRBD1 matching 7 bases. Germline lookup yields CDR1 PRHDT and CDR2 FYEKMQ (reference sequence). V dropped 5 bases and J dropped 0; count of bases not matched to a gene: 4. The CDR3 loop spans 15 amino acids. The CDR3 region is CASSHRDSSGNTIYF. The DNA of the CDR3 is TGTGCCAGCAGCCACAGGGACAGCTCTGGAAACACCATATATTTT.

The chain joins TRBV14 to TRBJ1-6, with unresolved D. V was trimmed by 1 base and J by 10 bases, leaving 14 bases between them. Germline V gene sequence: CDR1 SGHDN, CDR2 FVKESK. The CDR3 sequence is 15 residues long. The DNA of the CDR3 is TGTGCCAGCAGCCAAGGACTTGGGGTTGGCTCACCCCTCCACTTT. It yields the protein CASSQGLGVGSPLHF.

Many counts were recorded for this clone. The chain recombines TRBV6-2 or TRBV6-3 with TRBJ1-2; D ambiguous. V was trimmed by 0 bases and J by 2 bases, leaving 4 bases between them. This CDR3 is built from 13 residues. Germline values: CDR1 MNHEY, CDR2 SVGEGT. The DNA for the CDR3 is TGTGCCAGCAGTTACTCGGACAACTATGGCTACACCTTC. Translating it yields CASSYSDNYGYTF.

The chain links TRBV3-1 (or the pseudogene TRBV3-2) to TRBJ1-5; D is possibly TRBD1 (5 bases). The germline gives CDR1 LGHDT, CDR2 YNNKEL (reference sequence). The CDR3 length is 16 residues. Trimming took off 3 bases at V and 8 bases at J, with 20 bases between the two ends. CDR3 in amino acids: CASSQFQGPAAEPQHF. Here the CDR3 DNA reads TGTGCCAGCAGCCAGTTTCAGGGACCCGCGGCGGAGCCCCAGCATTTT.

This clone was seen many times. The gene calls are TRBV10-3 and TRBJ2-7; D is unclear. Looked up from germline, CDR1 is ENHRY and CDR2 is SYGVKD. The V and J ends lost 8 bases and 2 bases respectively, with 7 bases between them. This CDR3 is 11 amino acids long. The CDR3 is CAIGQTYEQYF. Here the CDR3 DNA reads TGTGCCATCGGGCAGACCTACGAGCAGTACTTC.

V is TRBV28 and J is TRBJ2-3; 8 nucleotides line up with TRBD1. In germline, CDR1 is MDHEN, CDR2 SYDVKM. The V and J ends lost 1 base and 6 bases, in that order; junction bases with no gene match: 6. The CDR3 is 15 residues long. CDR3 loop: CASSLYGQGADTQYF. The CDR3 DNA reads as TGTGCCAGCAGTTTATACGGACAGGGTGCCGATACGCAGTATTTT.

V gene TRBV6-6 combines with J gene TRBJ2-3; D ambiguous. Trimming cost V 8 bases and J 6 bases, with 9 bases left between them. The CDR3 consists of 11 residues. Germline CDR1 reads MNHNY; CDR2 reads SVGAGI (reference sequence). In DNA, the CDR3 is TGTGCCAGCTCGGTGGTGGATACGCAGTATTTT. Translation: CASSVVDTQYF.

The CDR3 region has the DNA TGCGCCAGCAGCCACCCCCCAGCGGGGAACTACGAGCAGTACTTC. Amino acid sequence: CASSHPPAGNYEQYF. This chain connects TRBV4-1 to TRBJ2-7; 7 bases are a match to TRBD2. CDR3 length equals 15 residues. The germline gives CDR1 MGHRA, CDR2 YSYEKL. The trim removed 3 bases at V and 3 bases at J, leaving 8 bases unmatched.

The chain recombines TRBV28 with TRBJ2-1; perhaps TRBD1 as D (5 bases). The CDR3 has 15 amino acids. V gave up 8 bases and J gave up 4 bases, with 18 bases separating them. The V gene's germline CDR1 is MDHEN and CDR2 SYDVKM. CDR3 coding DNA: TGTGCCAGCGTGGACATCTCAAACACTTACAATGAGCAGTTCTTC. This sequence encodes CASVDISNTYNEQFF.

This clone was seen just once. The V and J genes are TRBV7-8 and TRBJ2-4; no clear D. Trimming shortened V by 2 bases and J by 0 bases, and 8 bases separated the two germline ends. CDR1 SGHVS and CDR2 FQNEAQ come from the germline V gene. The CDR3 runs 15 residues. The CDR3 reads CASSLNRIAKNIQYF. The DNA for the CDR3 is TGTGCCAGCAGCTTAAATAGAATAGCCAAAAACATTCAGTACTTC. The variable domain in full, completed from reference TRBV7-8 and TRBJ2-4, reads GAGVSQSPRYKVAKRGQDVALRCDPISGHVSLFWYQQALGQGPEFLTYFQNEAQLDKSGLPSDRFFAERPEGSVSTLKIQRTQQEDSAVYLCASSLNRIAKNIQYFGAGTRLSVL.

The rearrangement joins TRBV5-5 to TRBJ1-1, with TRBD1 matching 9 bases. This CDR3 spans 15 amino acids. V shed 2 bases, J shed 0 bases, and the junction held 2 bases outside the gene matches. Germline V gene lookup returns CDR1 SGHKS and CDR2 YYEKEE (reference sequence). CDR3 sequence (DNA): TGTGCCAGCAGCTTAAGGACAGGGGTGAACACTGAAGCTTTCTTT. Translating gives CASSLRTGVNTEAFF.

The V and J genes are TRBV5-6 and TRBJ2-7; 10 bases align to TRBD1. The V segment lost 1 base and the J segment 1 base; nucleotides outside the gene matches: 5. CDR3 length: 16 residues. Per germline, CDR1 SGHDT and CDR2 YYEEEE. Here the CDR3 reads CASSLYRTGGSYEQYF. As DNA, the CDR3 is TGTGCCAGCAGCTTGTACCGGACAGGGGGGTCCTACGAGCAGTACTTC.

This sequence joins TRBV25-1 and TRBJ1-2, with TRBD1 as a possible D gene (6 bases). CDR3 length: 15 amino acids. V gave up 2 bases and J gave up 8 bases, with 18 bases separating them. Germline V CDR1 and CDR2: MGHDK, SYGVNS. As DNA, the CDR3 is TGTGCCAGCAGTGAAGGGGGCGGCCATTTCGGGGGCTACACCTTC. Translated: CASSEGGGHFGGYTF.

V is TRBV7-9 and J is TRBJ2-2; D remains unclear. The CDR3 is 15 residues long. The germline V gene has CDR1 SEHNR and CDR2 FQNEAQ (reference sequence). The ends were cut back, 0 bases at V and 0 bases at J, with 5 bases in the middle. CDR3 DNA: TGTGCCAGCAGCTTAGCGACGGCGAACACCGGGGAGCTGTTTTTT. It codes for CASSLATANTGELFF.